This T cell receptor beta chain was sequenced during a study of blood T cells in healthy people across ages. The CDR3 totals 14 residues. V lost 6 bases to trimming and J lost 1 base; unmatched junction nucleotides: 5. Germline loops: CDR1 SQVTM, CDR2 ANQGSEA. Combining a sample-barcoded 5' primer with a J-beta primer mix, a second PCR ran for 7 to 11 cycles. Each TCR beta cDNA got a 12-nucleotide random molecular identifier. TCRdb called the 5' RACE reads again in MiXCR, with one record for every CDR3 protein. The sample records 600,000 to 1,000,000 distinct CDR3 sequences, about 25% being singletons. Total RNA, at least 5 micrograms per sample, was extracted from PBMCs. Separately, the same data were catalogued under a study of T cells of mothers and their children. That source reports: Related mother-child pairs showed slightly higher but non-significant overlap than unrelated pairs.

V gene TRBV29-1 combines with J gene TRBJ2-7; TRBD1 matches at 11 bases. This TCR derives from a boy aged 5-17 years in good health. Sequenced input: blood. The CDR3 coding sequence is TGCAGCGTGGGGGACAGGGGGTTTTCCTACGAGCAGTACTTC. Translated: CSVGDRGFSYEQYF.